Below are 17 T cell receptor beta chains sequenced from a single sample in a study of blood T cells in healthy people across ages. Together with a sample-barcoded 5' primer, a J-beta primer mix was included in a second PCR lasting roughly 6 to 12 cycles. TCRdb passed the 5' RACE reads through MiXCR, listing each CDR3 protein once. The repertoire holds roughly 1.9 million distinct CDR3 sequences, with roughly two fifths as singletons. The specimen was blood. Receptor source: a human donor in good health.

V is TRBV10-3 and J is TRBJ1-5; 8 positions match TRBD1. Germline V gene sequence: CDR1 ENHRY, CDR2 SYGVKD. This CDR3 region has 16 residues. Trimming removed 0 bases from V and 4 bases from J; junction bases left unmatched: 5. The CDR3 sequence: CAISESDRAGNQPQHF. The CDR3 DNA sequence: TGTGCCATCAGTGAGTCGGACAGGGCAGGGAATCAGCCCCAGCATTTT.

V gene TRBV7-2 combines with J gene TRBJ2-3; D uncertain. CDR1 and CDR2 from the germline V gene are SGHTA and FQGNSA. Trimming pared 5 bases from V and 7 bases from J, leaving 7 bases between. This CDR3 has 11 amino acids. The CDR3 DNA is TGTGCCAGCAGCCAGTTCAATACGCAGTATTTT. Translating it yields CASSQFNTQYF. The full variable domain, rest sourced from reference TRBV7-2 and TRBJ2-3, is GAGVSQSPSNKVTEKGKDVELRCDPISGHTALYWYRQSLGQGLEFLIYFQGNSAPDKSGLPSDRFSAERTGGSVSTLTIQRTQQEDSAVYLCASSQFNTQYFGPGTRLTVL.

The rearrangement uses TRBV4-3 and TRBJ1-4; D is unresolved. Deletions cut 0 bases from V and 8 bases from J, with 7 bases between. The germline CDR1 and CDR2 sequences are LGHNA and YSLEER. CDR3 length: 13 amino acids. The CDR3 sequence: CASSQDLEEKLFF. The CDR3 nucleotides are TGCGCCAGCAGCCAAGATCTGGAGGAAAAACTGTTTTTT.

The sample holds many counts of this clonotype. The genes are TRBV29-1 and TRBJ2-5; unclear D gene. Trimming shortened V by 4 bases and J by 1 base, and 10 bases separated the two germline ends. The CDR3 length is 13 residues. Per the germline V gene, CDR1 is SQVTM and CDR2 is ANQGSEA. In nucleotides, the CDR3 is TGCAGCGTTGTCAGCGTTTTCCAAGAGACCCAGTACTTC. Amino acids: CSVVSVFQETQYF.

This chain uses TRBV20-1 with TRBJ1-1; maybe TRBD1 (5 bases). The V and J ends lost 4 bases and 3 bases respectively, with 12 bases between them. Germline lookup yields CDR1 DFQATT and CDR2 SNEGSKA (reference sequence). The CDR3 runs to 13 residues. The CDR3 DNA reads TGCAGTGCTACTTCGGACACGGACACTGAAGCTTTCTTT. Translation gives CSATSDTDTEAFF.

The DNA of the CDR3 is TGTGCCAGCAGTATGGGATGGGGCGGCTCCTATGGCTACACCTTC. Translated, it gives CASSMGWGGSYGYTF. This chain links TRBV12-3 or TRBV12-4 with TRBJ1-2; the D gene is possibly TRBD1 (5 bases). The CDR3 contains 15 residues. V was trimmed by 5 bases and J by 4 bases, leaving 17 bases between them.

The V and J genes are TRBV7-9 and TRBJ1-2, with TRBD1 matching over 9 bases. CDR1 is SEHNR and CDR2 is FQNEAQ in the germline V gene (reference sequence). V shed 4 bases, J shed 3 bases, and the junction held 12 bases outside the gene matches. The CDR3 is made up of 17 amino acids. The CDR3 bases are TGTGCCAGCAGCTCGTTGGGACAGGGAGTATATGACTATGGCTACACCTTC. It codes for CASSSLGQGVYDYGYTF.

The V call is TRBV4-1, the J call TRBJ1-5; 7 bases agree with TRBD1. The J segment lost 4 bases and the V segment lost 2 bases, leaving 5 bases of the junction unmatched. Germline V gene sequence: CDR1 MGHRA, CDR2 YSYEKL. The CDR3 sequence is 15 residues long. The CDR3 loop reads CASSQQGEMNQPQHF. In DNA form, the CDR3 reads TGCGCCAGCAGCCAACAGGGGGAGATGAATCAGCCCCAGCATTTT.

The chain couples TRBV6-2 or TRBV6-3 to TRBJ1-2; D gene uncertain. V was cut by 6 bases and J by 4 bases, with 12 bases left in between. Germline assignment: CDR1 MNHEY and CDR2 SVGEGT. CDR3 size: 13 residues. The CDR3 DNA reads as TGTGCCAGCAGCTCCTCGCTCTCCTATGGCTACACCTTC. It is translated as CASSSSLSYGYTF.

The gene calls are TRBV20-1 and TRBJ1-1; D call uncertain. V was pared by 0 bases and J by 2 bases, with 13 bases between. CDR1 DFQATT and CDR2 SNEGSKA come from the germline V gene (reference sequence). The CDR3 length is 15 residues. The DNA of the CDR3 is TGCAGTGCTAGAGATCTGAAGACTGGAAACACTGAAGCTTTCTTT. It codes for CSARDLKTGNTEAFF.

V is TRBV4-3 and J is TRBJ2-5, with TRBD2 identical over 11 bases. V gave up 1 base and J gave up 4 bases; unmatched junction bases: 8. Per the germline V gene, CDR1 is LGHNA and CDR2 is YSLEER. This CDR3 is 17 amino acids long. This chain's CDR3 is CASSQVSGGASGETQYF. The CDR3, as DNA: TGCGCCAGCAGCCAAGTTAGCGGGGGGGCGTCGGGAGAGACCCAGTACTTC.

The chain combines TRBV4-2 with TRBJ1-1; D may be TRBD1 (6 bases). Germline V gene sequence: CDR1 LGHNA, CDR2 YNFKEQ. This CDR3 comprises 14 residues. The germline V and J ends were trimmed by 3 bases and 6 bases, with 14 bases remaining between them. The CDR3 reads CASSQTSGAAEAFF. As DNA, the CDR3 is TGTGCCAGCAGCCAGACTTCGGGGGCCGCTGAAGCTTTCTTT.

This clonotype was counted a few times. The rearrangement joins TRBV3-1 to TRBJ2-7; the match to TRBD1 covers 9 bases. This CDR3 comprises 18 residues. Germline-derived CDR1 and CDR2 are LGHDT and YNNKEL (reference sequence). Trimming took 4 bases from V and 6 from J; bases not matched to a gene: 19. Here the CDR3 reads CASSPTYFTGTGTSEQYF. In nucleotides, the CDR3 is TGTGCCAGCAGCCCCACCTACTTTACCGGGACAGGGACAAGCGAGCAGTACTTC.

This chain joins TRBV29-1 and TRBJ1-2; D ambiguous. V was clipped by 7 bases and J by 6 bases, with 27 bases between them. The germline V gene encodes CDR1 SQVTM and CDR2 ANQGSEA. CDR3 length: 16 amino acids. CDR3 region: CSAGRYSMTATHGYTF. The CDR3 nucleotides read TGCAGCGCCGGGAGGTATTCCATGACCGCGACACATGGCTACACCTTC.

The rearrangement uses TRBV27 and TRBJ2-3; 8 bases are a match to TRBD1. Trimming took 1 base from V and 2 from J; bases not matched to a gene: 2. The CDR3 covers 15 residues. CDR1 is MNHEY and CDR2 is SMNVEV in the germline V gene (reference sequence). In DNA, the CDR3 is TGTGCCAGCAGTTTATGGACAGGGACCACAGATACGCAGTATTTT. Translation: CASSLWTGTTDTQYF.

The genes are TRBV5-1 and TRBJ2-1; D assignment may be TRBD1 or TRBD2 (6 bases each). The germline CDR1 and CDR2 sequences are SGHRS and YFSETQ. CDR3 size: 16 residues. V gave up 0 bases and J gave up 9 bases, with 19 bases separating them. The CDR3 region is CASSLAWGANVGEQFF. Written as DNA, the CDR3 is TGCGCCAGCAGCTTGGCCTGGGGGGCGAACGTGGGTGAGCAGTTCTTC.

The V and J genes are TRBV5-5 and TRBJ1-1, with D uncertain. The CDR3 spans 12 residues. V was pared by 4 bases and J by 11 bases, with 15 bases between. The germline CDR1 and CDR2 sequences are SGHKS and YYEKEE (reference sequence). The CDR3 DNA is TGTGCCAGCAGCATAAACAGCCGTGAGGCTTTCTTT. Its translation: CASSINSREAFF.